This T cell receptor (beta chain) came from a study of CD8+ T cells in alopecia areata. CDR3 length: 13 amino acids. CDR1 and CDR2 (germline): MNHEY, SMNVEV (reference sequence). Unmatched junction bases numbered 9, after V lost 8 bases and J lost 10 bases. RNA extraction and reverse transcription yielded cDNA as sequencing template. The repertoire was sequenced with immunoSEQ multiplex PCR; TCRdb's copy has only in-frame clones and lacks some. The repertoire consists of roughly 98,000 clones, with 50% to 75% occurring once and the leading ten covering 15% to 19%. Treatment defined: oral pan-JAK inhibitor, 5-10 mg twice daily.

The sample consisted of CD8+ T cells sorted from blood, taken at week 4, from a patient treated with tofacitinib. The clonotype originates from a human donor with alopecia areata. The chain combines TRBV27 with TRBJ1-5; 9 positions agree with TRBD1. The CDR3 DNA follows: TGTGCCAGCGGACCGGGACAGGGACCTCCCCAGCATTTT. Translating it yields CASGPGQGPPQHF.